This entry concerns a single TCR beta chain. Its binding antigen is unknown. No qualities accompany the bases; no much larger clone lies one base away. The intended sense of this specimen's time point label: week 47, end of study. Each vaccine dose, consisting of 300 ug of a 20-mer mutant IDH1 peptide in Montanide, was administered subcutaneously with topical imiquimod. Eight vaccinations were administered to patients in weeks 1, 3, 5, 7, 11, 15, 19 and 23, corresponding to visits V03 through V10. Donors had newly diagnosed WHO grade 3 or 4 IDH1-mutant astrocytomas with loss of nuclear ATRX. The samples were drawn from NOA16, a multicentre, single-arm, open-label phase I trial in Germany that tested a mutant IDH1 peptide vaccine in humans for the first time. Genomic DNA for TCRB sequencing was extracted from EDTA blood using the DNeasy Blood and Tissue Kit. This sample stems from a study of a mutant IDH1 vaccine in newly diagnosed glioma (dated by TCRdb to about 2021). General notes on the study: Vaccination began 4-6 weeks after radiotherapy alone, or alongside temozolomide cycles in the chemotherapy-containing groups. The week-35 safety follow-up took place at visit V12, and the week-47 end of study took place at visit V13. Before enrollment, patients had received standard therapy of radiotherapy alone, temozolomide alone, or radiochemotherapy with temozolomide; most received the combination. Peripheral blood was drawn at six visits: V03 (baseline), V05, V07, V10, V12 and V13. Of the approximately 30 treated patients, about 62% were male and approximately 38% were female, and the mean age was approximately 40 years. For exploratory analyses, longitudinal TCRB deep sequencing was carried out in some 25 treated patients wherever samples were available.

Spanning cysteine to phenylalanine, the CDR3 consists of 16 amino acids. The retained sequence is limited to the CDR3, 48 bases, with the frame set at the first base. Trimming removed 4 bases from V and 9 bases from J; the gene matches leave 8 bases unexplained. Based on the germline V gene (reference sequence), the CDR1 and CDR2 sequences are SEHNR and FQNEAQ. Library method: the immunoSEQ multiplex PCR assay. Rearranged TCR beta chain sequences were amplified with the hsTCRB Kit following the manufacturer's protocol. TCRB libraries were sequenced on an Illumina MiSeq. The authors' analysis ran thus. The proprietary platform of the kit vendor was used for demultiplexing, trimming and gene mapping. TCRdb holds this immuneACCESS table with in-frame rearrangements only. Some clones are missing; in checked studies, unresolved V genes explain under half, and the rest has no known cause. V and J calls and clone size are those listed in that table; D and trimming were worked out from the DNA. The sample table contains approximately 31,000 clones; only one count was recorded for about 80% of them. The ten largest clones add up to 25% to 35% of the sample.

Here is what the overall study found, with its caveats: PBMC samples for TCRB deep sequencing were selected based on availability. Pseudoprogression seemed to be unrelated to changes in the top peripheral T cell clonotypes found by TCRB sequencing. The authors stated that sample limitations prevented analyses of patient blood samples from being reproduced. Immune responses induced by the vaccine were seen in more than 85% of patients across multiple MHC alleles.

The rearranged segments are TRBV7-9 and TRBJ1-6, with 11 bases in between that match TRBD1. The sequence derives from a man aged 25-45 years with glioma. The sequences come from PBMCs, collected from a glioma patient whose treatment included an IDH1 peptide vaccine. The sequence in DNA is TGTGCCAGCAGCTCGGACAGGGGGCGTGCGAGTTCACCCCTCCACTTT. It is translated as CASSSDRGRASSPLHF.